The T cell receptor beta chain under discussion was sequenced for a study of control samples from healthy donors and cancer patients. Per the germline V gene, CDR1 is MNHEY and CDR2 is SVGAGI. Unmatched junction bases numbered 1, after V lost 2 bases and J lost 1 base. This CDR3 region has 15 residues. Method: immunoSEQ multiplex PCR; TCRdb's copy keeps in-frame clones and lacks some. The sample gives about 75,000 clones, about four fifths of which show up once; about 15% is in the top ten. The sequenced material came from blood. This clonotype originated in a man aged 50 to 59 in good health. The chain has TRBV6-5 and TRBJ1-4; 7 bases fit TRBD1. CDR3 residues: CASSYTGVTNEKLFF. In DNA form, the CDR3 reads TGTGCCAGCAGTTACACAGGGGTAACTAATGAAAAACTGTTTTTT.